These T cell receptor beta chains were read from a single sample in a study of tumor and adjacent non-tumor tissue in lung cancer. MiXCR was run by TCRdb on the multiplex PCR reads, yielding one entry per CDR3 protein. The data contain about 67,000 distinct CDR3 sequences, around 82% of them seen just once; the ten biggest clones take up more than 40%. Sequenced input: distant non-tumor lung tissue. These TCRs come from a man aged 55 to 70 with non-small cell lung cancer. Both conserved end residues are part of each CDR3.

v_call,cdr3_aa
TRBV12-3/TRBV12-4,CANSAFLIGEQYF
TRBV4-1,CTCSLLNDSGYEQYF
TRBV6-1,CASSYRDGTDTQYF
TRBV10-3,CGIRGGNSNSHLHF
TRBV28,CASSLFQAGSYEQYF
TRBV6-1,CAIGVVAGGAYGYIF
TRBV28,CASSLSGMGLDCYTF
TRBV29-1,CSAKFEGGYTF
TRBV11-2,CASSLSPASTDTQYF
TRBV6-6,CARSDSYEQYF
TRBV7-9,CASSLRQTVNYGYTF
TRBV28,CASSFGPPNKSRLHF
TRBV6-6,CASRTTGGYGYTF
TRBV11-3,CVSILGLADSIDTQYF
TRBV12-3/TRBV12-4,CASNDEYYYEQYF
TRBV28,CASRLTGYNDYTF
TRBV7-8,CASSPDIDEKLFF
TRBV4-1,CASSHVGQGQDSPLHF
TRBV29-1,CSVEDRGAATEAFF
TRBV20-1,CSARDWGLLTDTQYF
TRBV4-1,CASSHVRGSDCNQPQHF
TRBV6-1,CASSAWDRGLNQAQHF
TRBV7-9,CASSYAVREEIQYF
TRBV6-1,CASNQQASYEQYF
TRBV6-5,CVTASGGETQYF
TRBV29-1,CSIRTSGMTDTGELFF
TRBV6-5,CASSYPRRETTEQYF
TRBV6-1,CAIDETPNQPQHF
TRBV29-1,CSAYPRVGSGELFF
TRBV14,CVSSQAGGVSEQFF
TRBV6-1,CASIEPEQYF
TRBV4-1,CASSLAWGRPHHF
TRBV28,CASSLFTFQAGSNQPQHF